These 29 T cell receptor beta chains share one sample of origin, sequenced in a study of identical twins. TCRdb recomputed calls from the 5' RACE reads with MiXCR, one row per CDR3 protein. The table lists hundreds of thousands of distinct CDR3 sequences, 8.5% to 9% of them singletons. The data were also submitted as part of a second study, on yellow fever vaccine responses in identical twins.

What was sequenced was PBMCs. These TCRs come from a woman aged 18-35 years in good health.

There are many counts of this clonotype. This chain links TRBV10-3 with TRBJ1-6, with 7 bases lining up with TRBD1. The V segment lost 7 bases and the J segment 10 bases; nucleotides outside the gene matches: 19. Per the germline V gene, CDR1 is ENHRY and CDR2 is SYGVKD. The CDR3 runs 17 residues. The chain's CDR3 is CAINFMKSGQIKSPLHF. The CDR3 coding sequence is TGTGCCATCAACTTTATGAAGTCGGGACAGATAAAGTCACCCCTCCACTTT.

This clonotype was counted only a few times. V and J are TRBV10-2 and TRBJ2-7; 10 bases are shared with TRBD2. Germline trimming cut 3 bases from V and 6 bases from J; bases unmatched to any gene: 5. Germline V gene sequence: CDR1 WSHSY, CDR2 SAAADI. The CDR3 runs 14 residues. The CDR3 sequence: CASSDLASGSEQYF. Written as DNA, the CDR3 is TGCGCCAGCAGTGACTTGGCTAGCGGGAGCGAGCAGTACTTC.

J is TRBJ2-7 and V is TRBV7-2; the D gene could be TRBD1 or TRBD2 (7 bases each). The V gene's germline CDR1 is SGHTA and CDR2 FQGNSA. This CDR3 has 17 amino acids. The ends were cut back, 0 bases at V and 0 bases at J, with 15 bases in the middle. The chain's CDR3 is CASSLAWTGGSSYEQYF. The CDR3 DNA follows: TGTGCCAGCAGCTTAGCATGGACAGGCGGGAGCTCCTACGAGCAGTACTTC.

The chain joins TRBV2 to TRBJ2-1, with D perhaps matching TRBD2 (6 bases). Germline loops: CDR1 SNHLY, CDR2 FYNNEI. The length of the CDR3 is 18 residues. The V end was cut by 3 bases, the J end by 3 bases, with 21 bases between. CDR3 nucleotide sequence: TGTGCCAGCAGTGATCCGGGAGTGTATAGTGATTACTACAATGAGCAGTTCTTC. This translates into CASSDPGVYSDYYNEQFF. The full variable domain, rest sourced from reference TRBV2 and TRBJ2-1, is EPEVTQTPSHQVTQMGQEVILRCVPISNHLYFYWYRQILGQKVEFLVSFYNNEISEKSEIFDDQFSVERPDGSNFTLKIRSTKLEDSAMYFCASSDPGVYSDYYNEQFFGPGTRLTVL.

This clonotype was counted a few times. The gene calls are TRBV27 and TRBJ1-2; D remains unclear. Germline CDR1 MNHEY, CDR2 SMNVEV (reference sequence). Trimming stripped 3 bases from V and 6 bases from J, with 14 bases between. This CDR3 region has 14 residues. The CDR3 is CASSFKGPVDGYTF. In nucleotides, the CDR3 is TGTGCCAGCAGTTTCAAGGGTCCGGTGGATGGCTACACCTTC.

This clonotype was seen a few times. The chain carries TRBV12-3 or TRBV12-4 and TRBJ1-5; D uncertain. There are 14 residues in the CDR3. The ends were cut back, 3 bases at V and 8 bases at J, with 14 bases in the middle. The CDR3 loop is CASSLTYIREPQHF. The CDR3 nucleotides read TGTGCCAGCAGTTTGACTTATATTCGGGAGCCCCAGCATTTT.

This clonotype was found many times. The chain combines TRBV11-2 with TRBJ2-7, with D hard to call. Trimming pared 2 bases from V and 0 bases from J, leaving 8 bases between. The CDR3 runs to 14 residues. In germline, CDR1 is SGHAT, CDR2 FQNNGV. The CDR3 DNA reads TGTGCCAGCAGCTTATGGGGAACCTCCTACGAGCAGTACTTC. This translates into CASSLWGTSYEQYF.

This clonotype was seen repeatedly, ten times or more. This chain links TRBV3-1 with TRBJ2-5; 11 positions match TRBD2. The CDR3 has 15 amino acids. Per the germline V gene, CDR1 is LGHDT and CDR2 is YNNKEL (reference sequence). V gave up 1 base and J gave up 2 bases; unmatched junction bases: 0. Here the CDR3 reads CASSQGLAGQETQYF. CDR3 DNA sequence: TGTGCCAGCAGCCAAGGACTAGCGGGGCAAGAGACCCAGTACTTC.

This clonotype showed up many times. The CDR3 region has the DNA TGTGCCAGCAGTTCCCCCGGCCGGGACAGGGGCACTAACTATGGCTACACCTTC. Protein sequence: CASSSPGRDRGTNYGYTF. The chain is built from TRBV6-5 and TRBJ1-2, with 10 bases identical to TRBD1. CDR1 and CDR2 (germline): MNHEY, SVGAGI. Germline trimming cut 4 bases from V and 0 bases from J; bases unmatched to any gene: 11. The CDR3 is 18 amino acids.

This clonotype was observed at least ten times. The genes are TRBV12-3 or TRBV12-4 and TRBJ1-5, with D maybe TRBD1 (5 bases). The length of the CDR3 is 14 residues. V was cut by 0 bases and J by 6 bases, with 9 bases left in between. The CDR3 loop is CASSLALRVQPQHF. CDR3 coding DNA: TGTGCCAGCAGTTTAGCACTCAGGGTTCAGCCCCAGCATTTT.

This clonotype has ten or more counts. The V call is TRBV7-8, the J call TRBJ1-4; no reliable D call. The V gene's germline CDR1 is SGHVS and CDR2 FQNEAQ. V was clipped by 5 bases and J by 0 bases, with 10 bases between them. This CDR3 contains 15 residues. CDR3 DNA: TGTGCCAGCAGCCCAATTTCCGCAACTAATGAAAAACTGTTTTTT. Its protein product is CASSPISATNEKLFF.

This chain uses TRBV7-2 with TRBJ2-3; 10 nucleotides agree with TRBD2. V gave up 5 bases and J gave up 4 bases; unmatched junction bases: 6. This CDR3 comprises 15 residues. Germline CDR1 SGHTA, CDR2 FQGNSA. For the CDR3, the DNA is TGTGCCAGCAGCAATAGCGGGAGGATCTCAGATACGCAGTATTTT. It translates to CASSNSGRISDTQYF.

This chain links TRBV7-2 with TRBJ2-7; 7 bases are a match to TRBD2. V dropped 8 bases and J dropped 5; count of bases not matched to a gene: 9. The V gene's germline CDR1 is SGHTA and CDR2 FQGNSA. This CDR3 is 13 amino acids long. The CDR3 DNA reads TGTGCCAGCGGAGCCCTACTAGCGAACGAGCAGTACTTC. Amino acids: CASGALLANEQYF.

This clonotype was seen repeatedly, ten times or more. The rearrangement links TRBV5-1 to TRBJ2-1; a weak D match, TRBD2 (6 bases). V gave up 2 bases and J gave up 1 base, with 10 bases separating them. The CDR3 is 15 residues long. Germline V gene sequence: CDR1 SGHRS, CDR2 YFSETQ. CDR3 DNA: TGCGCCAGCAGCTTAGCGGGTCTGTCCTACAATGAGCAGTTCTTC. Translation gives CASSLAGLSYNEQFF.

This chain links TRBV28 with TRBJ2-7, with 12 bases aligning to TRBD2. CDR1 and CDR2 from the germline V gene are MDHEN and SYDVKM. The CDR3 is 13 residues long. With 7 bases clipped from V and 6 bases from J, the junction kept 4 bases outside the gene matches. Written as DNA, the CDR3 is TGTGCCAGCATAAGGACTAGCGGGACCGAGCAGTACTTC. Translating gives CASIRTSGTEQYF. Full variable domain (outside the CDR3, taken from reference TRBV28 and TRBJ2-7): DVKVTQSSRYLVKRTGEKVFLECVQDMDHENMFWYRQDPGLGLRLIYFSYDVKMKEKGDIPEGYSVSREKKERFSLILESASTNQTSMYLCASIRTSGTEQYFGPGTRLTVT.

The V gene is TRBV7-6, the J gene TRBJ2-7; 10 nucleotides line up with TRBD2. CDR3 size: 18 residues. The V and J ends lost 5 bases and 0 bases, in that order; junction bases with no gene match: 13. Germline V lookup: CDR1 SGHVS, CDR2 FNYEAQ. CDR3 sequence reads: CASSPLLAGETPSYEQYF. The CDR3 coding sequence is TGTGCCAGCAGCCCGCTGCTAGCGGGAGAAACACCCTCCTACGAGCAGTACTTC.

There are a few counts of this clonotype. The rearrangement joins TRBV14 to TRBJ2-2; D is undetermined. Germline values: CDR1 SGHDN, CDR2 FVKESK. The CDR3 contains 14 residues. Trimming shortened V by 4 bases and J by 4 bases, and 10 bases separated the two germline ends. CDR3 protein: CASSPSAGTGELFF. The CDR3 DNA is TGTGCCAGCAGCCCCTCGGCCGGCACCGGGGAGCTGTTTTTT.

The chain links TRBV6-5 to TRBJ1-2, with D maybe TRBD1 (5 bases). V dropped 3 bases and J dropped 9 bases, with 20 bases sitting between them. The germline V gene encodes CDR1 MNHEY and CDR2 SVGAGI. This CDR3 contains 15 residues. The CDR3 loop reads CASSYLRVGRDSYTF. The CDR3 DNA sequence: TGTGCCAGCAGTTATCTGAGGGTGGGCAGGGATAGCTACACCTTC.

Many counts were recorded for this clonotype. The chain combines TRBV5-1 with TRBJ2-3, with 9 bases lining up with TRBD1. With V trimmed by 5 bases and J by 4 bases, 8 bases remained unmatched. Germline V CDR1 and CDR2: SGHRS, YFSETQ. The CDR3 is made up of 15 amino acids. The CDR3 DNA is TGCGCCAGCAGTTCACAGGGGGCTGAGGCAGATACGCAGTATTTT. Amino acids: CASSSQGAEADTQYF.

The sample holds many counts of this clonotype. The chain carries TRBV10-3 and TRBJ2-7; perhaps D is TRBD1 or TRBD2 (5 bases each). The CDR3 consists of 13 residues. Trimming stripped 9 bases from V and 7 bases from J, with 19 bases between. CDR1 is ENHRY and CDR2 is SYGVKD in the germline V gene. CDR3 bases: TGTGCCATATCTAGGGACCTCCCTGGGGAGCAGTACTTC. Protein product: CAISRDLPGEQYF.

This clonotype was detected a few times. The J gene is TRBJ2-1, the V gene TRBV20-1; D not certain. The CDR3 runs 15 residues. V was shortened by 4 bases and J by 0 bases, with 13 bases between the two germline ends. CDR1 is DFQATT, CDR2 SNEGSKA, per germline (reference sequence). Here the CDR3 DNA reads TGCAGTGCTAACCCCCCCGGCAGCTCCTACAATGAGCAGTTCTTC. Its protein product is CSANPPGSSYNEQFF.

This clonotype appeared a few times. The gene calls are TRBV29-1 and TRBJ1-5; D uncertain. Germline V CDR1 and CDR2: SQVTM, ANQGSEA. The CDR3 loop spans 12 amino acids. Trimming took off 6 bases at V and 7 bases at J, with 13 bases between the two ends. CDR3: CSVARVGQPQHF. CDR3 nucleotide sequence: TGCAGCGTGGCTAGGGTCGGGCAGCCCCAGCATTTT.

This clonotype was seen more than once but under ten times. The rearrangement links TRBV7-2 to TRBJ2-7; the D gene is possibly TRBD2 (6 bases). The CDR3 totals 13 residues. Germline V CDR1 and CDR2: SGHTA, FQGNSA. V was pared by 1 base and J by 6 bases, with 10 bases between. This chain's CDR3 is CASSLGAGPEQYF. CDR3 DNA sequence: TGTGCCAGCAGCTTAGGGGCGGGGCCCGAGCAGTACTTC.

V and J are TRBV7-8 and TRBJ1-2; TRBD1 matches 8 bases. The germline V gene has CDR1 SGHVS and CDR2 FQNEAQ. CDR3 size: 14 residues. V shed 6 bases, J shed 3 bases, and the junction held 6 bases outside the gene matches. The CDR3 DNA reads TGTGCCAGCAGGAGGACAGGGAGGGACTATGGCTACACCTTC. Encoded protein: CASRRTGRDYGYTF.

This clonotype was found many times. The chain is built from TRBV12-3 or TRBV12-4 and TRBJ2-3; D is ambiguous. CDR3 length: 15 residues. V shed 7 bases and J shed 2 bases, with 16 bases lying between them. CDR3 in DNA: TGTGCCAGCATCAAGGGTTCCCCCTACACAGATACGCAGTATTTT. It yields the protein CASIKGSPYTDTQYF.

CDR3 DNA: TGTGCCAGCAGCCCTCAAAAATCTCTAGCGGGAGTCCCCCACGAGCAGTACTTC. Its translation is CASSPQKSLAGVPHEQYF. The rearrangement links TRBV11-1 to TRBJ2-7; 10 bases are a match to TRBD2. CDR1 is SGHAT and CDR2 is FQDESV in the germline V gene (reference sequence). This CDR3 comprises 18 residues. V was pared by 5 bases and J by 5 bases, with 18 bases of the junction left unmatched.

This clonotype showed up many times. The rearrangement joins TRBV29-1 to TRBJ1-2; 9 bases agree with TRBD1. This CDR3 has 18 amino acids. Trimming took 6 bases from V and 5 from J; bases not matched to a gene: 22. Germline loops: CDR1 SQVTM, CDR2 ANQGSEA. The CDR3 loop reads CSVPISPGQGFPRYGYTF. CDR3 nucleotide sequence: TGCAGCGTGCCTATTAGTCCGGGACAGGGATTTCCACGGTATGGCTACACCTTC.

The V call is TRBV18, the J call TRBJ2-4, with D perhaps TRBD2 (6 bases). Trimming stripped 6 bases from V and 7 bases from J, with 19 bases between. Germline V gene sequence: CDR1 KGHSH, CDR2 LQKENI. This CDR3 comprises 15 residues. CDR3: CASSQDQAAGNIQYF. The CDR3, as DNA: TGTGCCAGCTCCCAGGACCAAGCCGCGGGGAACATTCAGTACTTC.

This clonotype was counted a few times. The CDR3, as DNA: TGCAGTGCTAACCCCGGGAATCTTATGGTAGATGAGCAGTTCTTC. Protein: CSANPGNLMVDEQFF. J is TRBJ2-1 and V is TRBV20-1; D possibly corresponds to TRBD2 (5 bases). V lost 4 bases and J 8 bases, leaving 21 bases between the germline ends. CDR3 length: 15 residues. Germline assignment: CDR1 DFQATT and CDR2 SNEGSKA (reference sequence).